A single sample gave rise to the 16 T cell receptor beta chains below, sequenced in a study of human T cells and chemical hapten exposure. Time point noted: pre-sensitization, week 0. Treatment defined: therapeutic diphenylcyclopropenone sensitization with weekly scalp DPC. TCRdb re-called the RACE reads with MiXCR, one entry per CDR3 protein. Counted here are about 98,000 distinct CDR3 sequences, 10% to 14% occurring once; the ten biggest clones make up around 3.3%. Source: whole blood, taken in connection with sensitization to the hapten diphenylcyclopropenone (DPC). These receptor sequences come from an older woman with alopecia areata. Some clones in this sample may be carry-over from other donors' samples.

This clonotype was seen ten or more times. V usage is TRBV20-1 and J usage is TRBJ2-1, with a weak D call TRBD1 (6 bases). This CDR3 comprises 14 residues. Germline CDR1 and CDR2: DFQATT and SNEGSKA (reference sequence). Trimming cost V 1 base and J 2 bases, with 9 bases left between them. DNA for the CDR3: TGCAGTGCTAGAGGTACAGGGACCTACAATGAGCAGTTCTTC. Translation gives CSARGTGTYNEQFF.

This clonotype was detected ten times or more. V usage is TRBV5-1 and J usage is TRBJ2-3, with TRBD2 matching 8 bases. From germline, CDR1 is SGHRS and CDR2 YFSETQ. V shed 3 bases and J 2 bases; nucleotides not matched to a gene: 5. CDR3 length: 15 residues. For the CDR3, the DNA is TGCGCCAGCAGCTCTTTAGCGGGGCTCACAGATACGCAGTATTTT. It yields the protein CASSSLAGLTDTQYF. The full variable domain, in which reference TRBV5-1 and TRBJ2-3 provide the parts outside the CDR3, is KAGVTQTPRYLIKTRGQQVTLSCSPISGHRSVSWYQQTPGQGLQFLFEYFSETQRNKGNFPGRFSGRQFSNSRSEMNVSTLELGDSALYLCASSSLAGLTDTQYFGPGTRLTVL.

In this sample, this clonotype turned up many times. The rearrangement links TRBV24-1 to TRBJ2-2, with D uncertain. Deletions cut 5 bases from V and 7 bases from J, with 7 bases between. The CDR3 runs to 12 residues. The V gene's germline CDR1 is KGHDR and CDR2 SFDVKD. Here the CDR3 DNA reads TGTGCCACCAGTGGCCCCGGCGGGGAGCTGTTTTTT. Translated: CATSGPGGELFF.

This clonotype was recorded a few times. The rearrangement joins TRBV4-2 to TRBJ2-7, with 10 bases aligning to TRBD2. The CDR3 is 17 residues long. Germline V gene data show CDR1 as LGHNA and CDR2 as YNFKEQ. J was trimmed by 4 bases and V by 1 base; bases with no gene match: 10. The CDR3 nucleotides are TGTGCCAGCAGCCAAGCCACCATAGCGGGGGGTTCATACGAGCAGTACTTC. Amino acid sequence: CASSQATIAGGSYEQYF.

The table lists this clonotype with a few counts. The gene calls are TRBV10-1 and TRBJ2-1, with 10 bases that match TRBD2. Germline CDR1 WNHNN, CDR2 SYGVQD (reference sequence). The junction had 4 bases not matched to a gene; V was cut back by 3 bases and J by 2 bases. This CDR3 is built from 16 residues. CDR3 protein: CASSESSGGTYNEQFF. In nucleotides, the CDR3 is TGCGCCAGCAGTGAATCTAGCGGGGGAACCTACAATGAGCAGTTCTTC.

This chain connects TRBV20-1 to TRBJ2-7; 9 nucleotides line up with TRBD2. The CDR3 has 15 amino acids. Germline V lookup: CDR1 DFQATT, CDR2 SNEGSKA (reference sequence). V lost 3 bases, J lost 3 bases, and 9 bases stayed unmatched. The CDR3 reads CSASSSGGTIYEQYF. The CDR3 DNA is TGCAGTGCTAGTTCCAGCGGGGGGACTATCTACGAGCAGTACTTC.

This clonotype has only a few counts. The chain uses TRBV7-6 and TRBJ2-3; unclear D gene. Germline V gene lookup returns CDR1 SGHVS and CDR2 FNYEAQ. The CDR3 runs 16 residues. The V end lost 0 bases, the J end lost 5 bases, and 15 bases lay between the germline ends. Written as DNA, the CDR3 is TGTGCCAGCAGCTTAGCGCTTAGACGGTTCGGAGATACGCAGTATTTT. As protein: CASSLALRRFGDTQYF.

As for this clonotype: Being one base from a much bigger clone, this may be a read error. This chain connects TRBV27 to TRBJ1-6; D remains unclear. This CDR3 region has 17 residues. Germline lookup yields CDR1 MNHEY and CDR2 SMNVEV (reference sequence). The germline V and J ends were trimmed by 6 bases and 0 bases, with 15 bases remaining between them. The CDR3 loop is CASRSGGESSYNSPLHF. CDR3 coding DNA: TGTGCCAGCAGATCCGGCGGGGAAAGCTCCTATAATTCACCCCTCCACTTT.

This clonotype was detected many times. This sequence joins TRBV20-1 and TRBJ2-5, with D perhaps TRBD2 (6 bases). The CDR3 totals 13 residues. V lost 3 bases, J lost 2 bases, and 10 bases lay in between. CDR1 is DFQATT, CDR2 SNEGSKA, per germline (reference sequence). The CDR3: CSASGTFQETQYF. The CDR3 bases are TGCAGTGCTAGTGGGACTTTTCAAGAGACCCAGTACTTC.

This clonotype occurred many times. V is TRBV10-1 and J is TRBJ2-3; 7 positions match TRBD2. The CDR3 runs 15 residues. Germline assignment: CDR1 WNHNN and CDR2 SYGVQD (reference sequence). Trimming at V came to 2 bases and at J to 2 bases, leaving 4 bases not matched to a gene. The CDR3 DNA reads TGCGCCAGCAGTGAGAGCGGGGTGAACACAGATACGCAGTATTTT. Its translation is CASSESGVNTDTQYF.

This clonotype was detected ten times or more. This chain uses TRBV6-1 with TRBJ2-7, with D maybe TRBD1 (7 bases). CDR3 length equals 14 residues. Deletions cut 2 bases from V and 7 bases from J, with 15 bases between. CDR1 and CDR2 (germline): MNHNS, SASEGT. CDR3: CASSENDRAGEQYF. DNA for the CDR3: TGTGCCAGCAGTGAAAACGACAGGGCGGGGGAGCAGTACTTC.

At least ten counts were recorded for this clonotype. The chain joins TRBV12-3 or TRBV12-4 to TRBJ2-3; 13 bases agree with TRBD2. CDR3 length: 18 residues. Germline trimming cut 6 bases from V and 0 bases from J; bases unmatched to any gene: 9. The CDR3 protein is CASSTGLAGPPSTDTQYF. The CDR3 nucleotides read TGTGCCAGCAGCACGGGACTAGCGGGGCCCCCTAGCACAGATACGCAGTATTTT.

Concerning this clonotype itself: A read error may explain this, as a much larger clone is one base away. The chain joins TRBV7-9 to TRBJ1-1; 7 nucleotides align to TRBD1. The germline V gene encodes CDR1 SEHNR and CDR2 FQNEAQ (reference sequence). CDR3 length equals 14 residues. The CDR3 DNA reads as TGTGCCAGCAGCTTACAGCAGGGGGAGGTTGAGGCTTTGTTT. Amino acid sequence: CASSLQQGEVEALF.

V usage is TRBV18 and J usage is TRBJ1-5; no reliable D call. The CDR3 is made up of 15 amino acids. With 1 base removed from V and 6 bases from J, the gap between germline ends came to 13 bases. Looked up from germline, CDR1 is KGHSH and CDR2 is LQKENI. CDR3 residues: CASSPQGHQGQPQHF. CDR3 coding DNA: TGTGCCAGCTCACCACAGGGTCACCAAGGTCAGCCCCAGCATTTT.

This clonotype was counted between two and nine times. V and J are TRBV30 and TRBJ1-3, with a weak D call TRBD1 (6 bases). This CDR3 contains 15 residues. The V and J ends lost 1 base and 5 bases respectively, with 15 bases between them. Germline values: CDR1 GTSNPN, CDR2 SVGIG (reference sequence). The CDR3 region is CAWSELGDNRNTIYF. The CDR3 nucleotides read TGTGCCTGGAGTGAATTGGGGGACAACCGAAACACCATATATTTT.

This clonotype was observed many times. V and J are TRBV20-1 and TRBJ2-7; 8 nucleotides match TRBD1. V trimming: 2 bases; J trimming: 5 bases; junction bases outside the gene matches: 11. This CDR3 has 15 residues. The germline CDR1 and CDR2 sequences are DFQATT and SNEGSKA (reference sequence). The DNA of the CDR3 is TGCAGTGCTAGATTGGTAGGACAGGGAAGGGACGAGCAGTACTTC. It translates to CSARLVGQGRDEQYF.